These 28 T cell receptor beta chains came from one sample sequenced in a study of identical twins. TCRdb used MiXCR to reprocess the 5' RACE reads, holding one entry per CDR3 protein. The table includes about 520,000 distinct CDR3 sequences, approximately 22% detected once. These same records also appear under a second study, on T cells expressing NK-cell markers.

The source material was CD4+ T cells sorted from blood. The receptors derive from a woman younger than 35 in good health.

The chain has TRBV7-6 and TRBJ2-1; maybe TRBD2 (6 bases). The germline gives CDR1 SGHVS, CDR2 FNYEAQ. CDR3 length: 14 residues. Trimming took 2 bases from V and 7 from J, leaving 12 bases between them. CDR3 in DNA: TGTGCCAGCAGCTTATCTTTAGCGGAGAATGAGCAGTTCTTC. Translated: CASSLSLAENEQFF.

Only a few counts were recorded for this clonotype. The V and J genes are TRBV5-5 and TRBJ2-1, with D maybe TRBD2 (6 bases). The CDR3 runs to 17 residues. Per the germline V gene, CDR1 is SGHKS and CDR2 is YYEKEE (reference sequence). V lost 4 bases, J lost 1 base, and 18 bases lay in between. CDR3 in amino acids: CASSMRALASSYNEQFF. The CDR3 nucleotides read TGTGCCAGCAGCATGCGGGCGCTAGCGAGTTCCTACAATGAGCAGTTCTTC.

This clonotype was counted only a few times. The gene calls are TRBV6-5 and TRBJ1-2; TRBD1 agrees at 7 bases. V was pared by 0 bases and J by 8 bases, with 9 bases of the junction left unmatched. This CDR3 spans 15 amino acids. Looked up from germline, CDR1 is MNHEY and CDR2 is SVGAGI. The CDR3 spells CASSYSGDSRSGYTF. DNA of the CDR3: TGTGCCAGCAGTTACTCGGGGGACAGTAGAAGCGGCTACACCTTC.

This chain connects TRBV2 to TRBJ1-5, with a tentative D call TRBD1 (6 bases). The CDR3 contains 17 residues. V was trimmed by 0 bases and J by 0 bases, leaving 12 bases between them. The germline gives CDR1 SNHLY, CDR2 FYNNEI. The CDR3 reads CASSEARQGYSNQPQHF. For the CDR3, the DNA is TGTGCCAGCAGTGAAGCCAGGCAGGGGTATAGCAATCAGCCCCAGCATTTT.

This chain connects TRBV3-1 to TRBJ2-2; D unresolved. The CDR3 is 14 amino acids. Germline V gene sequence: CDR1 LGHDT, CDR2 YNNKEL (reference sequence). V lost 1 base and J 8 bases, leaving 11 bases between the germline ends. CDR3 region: CASSQALPRGELFF. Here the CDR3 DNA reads TGTGCCAGCAGCCAAGCCCTACCTCGAGGGGAGCTGTTTTTT. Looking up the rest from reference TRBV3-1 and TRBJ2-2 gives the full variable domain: DTAVSQTPKYLVTQMGNDKSIKCEQNLGHDTMYWYKQDSKKFLKIMFSYNNKELIINETVPNRFSPKSPDKAHLNLHINSLELGDSAVYFCASSQALPRGELFFGEGSRLTVL.

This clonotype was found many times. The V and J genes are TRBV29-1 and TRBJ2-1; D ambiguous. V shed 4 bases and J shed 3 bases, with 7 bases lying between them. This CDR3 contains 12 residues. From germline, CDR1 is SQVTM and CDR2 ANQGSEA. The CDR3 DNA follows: TGCAGCGTTGGGCCCGTCTACAATGAGCAGTTCTTC. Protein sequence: CSVGPVYNEQFF.

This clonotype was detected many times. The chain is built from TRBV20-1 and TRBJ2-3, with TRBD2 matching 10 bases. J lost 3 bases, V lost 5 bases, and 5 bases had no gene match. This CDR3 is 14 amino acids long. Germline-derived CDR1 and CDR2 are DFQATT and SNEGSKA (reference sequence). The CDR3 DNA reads TGCAGTGCTTTACCTAGCGGGAGAACAGATACGCAGTATTTT. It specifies CSALPSGRTDTQYF.

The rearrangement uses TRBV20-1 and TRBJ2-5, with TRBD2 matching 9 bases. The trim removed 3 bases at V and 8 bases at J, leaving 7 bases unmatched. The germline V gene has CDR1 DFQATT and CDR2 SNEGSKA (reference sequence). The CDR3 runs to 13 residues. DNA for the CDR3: TGCAGTGCTAGCACTAGCGGGCGGTTAACCCAGTACTTC. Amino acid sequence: CSASTSGRLTQYF.

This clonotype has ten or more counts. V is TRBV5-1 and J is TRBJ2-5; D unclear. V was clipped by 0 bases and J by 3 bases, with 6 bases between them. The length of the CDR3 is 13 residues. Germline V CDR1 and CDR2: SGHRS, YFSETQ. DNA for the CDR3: TGCGCCAGCAGCTTGGCCGCGGAAGAGACCCAGTACTTC. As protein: CASSLAAEETQYF.

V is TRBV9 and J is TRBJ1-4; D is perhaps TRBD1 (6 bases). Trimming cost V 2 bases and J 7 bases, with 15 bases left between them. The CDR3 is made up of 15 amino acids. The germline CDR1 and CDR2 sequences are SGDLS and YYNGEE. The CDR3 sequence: CASSVRGGLAEKLFF. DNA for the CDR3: TGTGCCAGCAGCGTCAGAGGGGGTCTGGCTGAAAAACTGTTTTTT.

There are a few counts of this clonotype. CDR3 sequence reads: CASSQGGLAVISGANVLTF. In nucleotides, the CDR3 is TGTGCCAGCAGCCAAGGGGGTCTAGCGGTCATCTCTGGGGCCAACGTCCTGACTTTC. The chain carries TRBV4-2 and TRBJ2-6; 7 bases map to TRBD2. Trimming at V came to 1 base and at J to 0 bases, leaving 9 bases not matched to a gene. Germline V lookup: CDR1 LGHNA, CDR2 YNFKEQ. The CDR3 loop spans 19 amino acids.

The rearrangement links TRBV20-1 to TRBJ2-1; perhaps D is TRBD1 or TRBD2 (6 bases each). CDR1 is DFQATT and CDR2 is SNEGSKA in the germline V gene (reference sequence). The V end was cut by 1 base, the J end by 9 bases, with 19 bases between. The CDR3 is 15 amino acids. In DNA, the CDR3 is TGCAGTGCTAGAGCGGTGCCTGGACTACAGGGTGAGCAGTTCTTC. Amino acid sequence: CSARAVPGLQGEQFF.

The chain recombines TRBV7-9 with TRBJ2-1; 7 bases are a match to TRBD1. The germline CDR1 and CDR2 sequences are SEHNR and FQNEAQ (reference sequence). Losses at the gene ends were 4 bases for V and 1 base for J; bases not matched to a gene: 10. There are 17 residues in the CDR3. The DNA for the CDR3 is TGTGCCAGCAGCTCCCCAGACAGGGCAGGATCCTACAATGAGCAGTTCTTC. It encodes CASSSPDRAGSYNEQFF.

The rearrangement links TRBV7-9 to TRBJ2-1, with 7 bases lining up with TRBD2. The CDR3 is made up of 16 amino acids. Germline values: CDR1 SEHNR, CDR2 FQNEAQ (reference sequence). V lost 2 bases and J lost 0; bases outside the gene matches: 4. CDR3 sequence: CASSLRRTSSYNEQFF. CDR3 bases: TGTGCCAGCAGCTTAAGGAGGACTAGCTCCTACAATGAGCAGTTCTTC.

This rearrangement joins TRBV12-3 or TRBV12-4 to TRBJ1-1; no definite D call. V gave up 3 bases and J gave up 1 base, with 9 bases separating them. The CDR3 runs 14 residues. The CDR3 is CASSLMGPNTEAFF. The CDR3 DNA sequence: TGTGCCAGCAGTTTGATGGGCCCGAACACTGAAGCTTTCTTT.

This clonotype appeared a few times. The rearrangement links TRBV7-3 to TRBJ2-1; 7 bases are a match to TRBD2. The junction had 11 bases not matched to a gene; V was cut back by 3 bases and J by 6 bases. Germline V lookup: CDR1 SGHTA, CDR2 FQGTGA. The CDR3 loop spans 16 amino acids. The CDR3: CASSFSGEISGNEQFF. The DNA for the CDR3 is TGTGCCAGCAGCTTCAGCGGGGAGATTTCGGGCAATGAGCAGTTCTTC. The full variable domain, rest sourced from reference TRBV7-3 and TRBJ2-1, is GAGVSQTPSNKVTEKGKYVELRCDPISGHTALYWYRQSLGQGPEFLIYFQGTGAADDSGLPNDRFFAVRPEGSVSTLKIQRTERGDSAVYLCASSFSGEISGNEQFFGPGTRLTVL.

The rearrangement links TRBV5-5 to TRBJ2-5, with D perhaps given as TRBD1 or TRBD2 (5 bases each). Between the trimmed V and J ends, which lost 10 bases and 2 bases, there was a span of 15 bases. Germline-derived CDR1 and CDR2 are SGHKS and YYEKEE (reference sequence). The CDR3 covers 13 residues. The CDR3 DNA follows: TGTGCCTGCCAGAGGGGAACACAAGAGACCCAGTACTTC. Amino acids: CACQRGTQETQYF.

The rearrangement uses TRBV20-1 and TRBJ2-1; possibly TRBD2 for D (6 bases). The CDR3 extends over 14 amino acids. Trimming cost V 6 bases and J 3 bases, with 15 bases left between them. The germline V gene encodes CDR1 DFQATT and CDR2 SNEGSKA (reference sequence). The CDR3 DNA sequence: TGCAGTGCCCGGCGCGATAGCGGCTACAATGAGCAGTTCTTC. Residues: CSARRDSGYNEQFF.

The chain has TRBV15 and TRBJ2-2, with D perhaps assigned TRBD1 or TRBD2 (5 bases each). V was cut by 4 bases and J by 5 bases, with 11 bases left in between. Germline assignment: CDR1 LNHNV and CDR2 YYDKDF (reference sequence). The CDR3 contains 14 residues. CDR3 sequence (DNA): TGTGCCACCAGCAAACGGGACGGGACCGGGGAGCTGTTTTTT. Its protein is CATSKRDGTGELFF.

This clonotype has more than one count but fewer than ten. CDR3 region: CASSLIGSGSYNEQFF. CDR3 sequence (DNA): TGTGCCAGCAGCTTAATTGGTAGCGGGTCCTACAATGAGCAGTTCTTC. This sequence joins TRBV7-2 and TRBJ2-1; TRBD2 matches 7 bases. This CDR3 is built from 16 residues. V gave up 2 bases and J gave up 1 base; unmatched junction bases: 5. Germline V lookup: CDR1 SGHTA, CDR2 FQGNSA.

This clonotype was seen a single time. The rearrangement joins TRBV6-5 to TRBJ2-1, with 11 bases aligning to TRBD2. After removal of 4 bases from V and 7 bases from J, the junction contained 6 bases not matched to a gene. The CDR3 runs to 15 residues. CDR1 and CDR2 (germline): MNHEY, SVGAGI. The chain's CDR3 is CASSSTSGSRNEQFF. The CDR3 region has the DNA TGTGCCAGCAGTTCAACTAGCGGGAGTAGAAATGAGCAGTTCTTC.

CDR3 protein: CASSLAWEGSHEQFF. CDR3 nucleotides: TGCGCCAGCAGCTTGGCCTGGGAGGGATCCCATGAGCAGTTCTTC. V and J are TRBV5-1 and TRBJ2-1, with TRBD2 matching 7 bases. The germline gives CDR1 SGHRS, CDR2 YFSETQ. This CDR3 is 15 amino acids long. V lost 0 bases to trimming and J lost 8 bases; unmatched junction nucleotides: 8.

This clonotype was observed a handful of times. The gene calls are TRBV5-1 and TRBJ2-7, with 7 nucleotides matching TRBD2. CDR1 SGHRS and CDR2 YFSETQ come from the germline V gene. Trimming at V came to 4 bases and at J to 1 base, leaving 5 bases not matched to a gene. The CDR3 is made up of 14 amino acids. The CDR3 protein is CASSGASGSYEQYF. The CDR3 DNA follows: TGCGCCAGCAGCGGGGCTAGCGGATCCTACGAGCAGTACTTC.

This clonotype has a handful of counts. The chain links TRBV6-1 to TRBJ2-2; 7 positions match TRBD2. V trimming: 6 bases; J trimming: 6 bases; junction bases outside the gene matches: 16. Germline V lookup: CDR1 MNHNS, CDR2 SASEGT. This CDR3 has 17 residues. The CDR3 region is CASSRAGLDGRPGELFF. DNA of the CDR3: TGTGCCAGCAGCAGGGCCGGACTAGATGGTCGCCCCGGGGAGCTGTTTTTT.

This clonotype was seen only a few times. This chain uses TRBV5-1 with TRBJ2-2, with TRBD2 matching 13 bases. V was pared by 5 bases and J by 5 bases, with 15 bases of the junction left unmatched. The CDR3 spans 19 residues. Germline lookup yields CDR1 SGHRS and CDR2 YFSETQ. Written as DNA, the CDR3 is TGCGCCAGCAGGAGACTAGCGGGAGGAGGCCCTAAGGGGACCGGGGAGCTGTTTTTT. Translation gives CASRRLAGGGPKGTGELFF.

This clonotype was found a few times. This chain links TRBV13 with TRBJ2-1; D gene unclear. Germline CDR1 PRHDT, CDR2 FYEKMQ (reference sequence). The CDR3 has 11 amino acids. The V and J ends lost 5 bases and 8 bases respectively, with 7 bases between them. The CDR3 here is CASSPKHEQFF. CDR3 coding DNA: TGTGCCAGCAGCCCGAAACATGAGCAGTTCTTC.

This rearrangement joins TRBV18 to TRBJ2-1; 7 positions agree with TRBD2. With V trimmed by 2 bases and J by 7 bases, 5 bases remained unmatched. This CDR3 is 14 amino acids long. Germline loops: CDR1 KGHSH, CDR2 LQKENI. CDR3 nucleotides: TGTGCCAGCTCACCAAAGCGGGATGAAAATGAGCAGTTCTTC. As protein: CASSPKRDENEQFF.

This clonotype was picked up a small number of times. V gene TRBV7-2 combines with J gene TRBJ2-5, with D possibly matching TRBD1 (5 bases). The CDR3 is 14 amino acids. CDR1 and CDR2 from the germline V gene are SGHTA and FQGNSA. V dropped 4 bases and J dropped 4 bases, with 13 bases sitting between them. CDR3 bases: TGTGCCAGCAGCTCACCCCAGGGCGCAGAGACCCAGTACTTC. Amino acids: CASSSPQGAETQYF.